This T cell receptor (beta chain) was identified in a study of naive and memory T cell subsets. Study-wide points: Between naive and memory subsets, TCR abundance power law exponents differed. Gini index rose across naive, CM, EM and EMRA in CD4 and CD8.

Between the trimmed V and J ends, which lost 8 bases and 10 bases, there was a span of 12 bases. CDR3 size: 11 residues. Germline V gene sequence: CDR1 MNHEY, CDR2 SMNVEV (reference sequence). Overnight CMV lysate stimulation of fresh PBMCs defined donor CMV status by CD4+ IFNgamma. Four subsets defined by CD45RA and CD27 were sorted after CD3, CD4, CD8 and live/dead staining. A remark on this clonotype: Its target is not known.

Two oligonucleotides, mixed equimolar, formed the beta constant-region primer covering TRBC1 and TRBC2. The ligated cDNA underwent four PCR rounds using SP2 and nested alpha and beta constant-region primers. TCRdb reanalysed the UMI-ligation and nested PCR reads using MiXCR and keeps one entry per CDR3 protein. The repertoire holds 130,000 or so distinct CDR3 sequences, with roughly 36% as singletons. Input material: central memory CD4+ T cells from blood. The receptor was isolated from a human donor in good health. The rearrangement uses TRBV27 and TRBJ2-1; D ambiguous. The DNA of the CDR3 is TGTGCCAGCCGTCGGGCGGAGGAGCAGTTCTTC. It encodes CASRRAEEQFF.